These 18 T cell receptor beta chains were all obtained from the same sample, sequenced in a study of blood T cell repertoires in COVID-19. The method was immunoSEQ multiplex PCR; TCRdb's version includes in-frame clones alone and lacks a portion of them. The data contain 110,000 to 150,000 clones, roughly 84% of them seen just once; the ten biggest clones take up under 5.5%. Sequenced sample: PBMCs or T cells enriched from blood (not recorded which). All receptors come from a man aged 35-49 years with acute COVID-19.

The CDR3 here is CATSRDDVGSRSTGELFF. As DNA, the CDR3 is TGTGCCACCAGCAGAGATGATGTGGGCAGCCGATCCACCGGGGAGCTGTTTTTT. The chain carries TRBV15 and TRBJ2-2; no clear D gene. Germline V gene data show CDR1 as LNHNV and CDR2 as YYDKDF (reference sequence). With 0 bases removed from V and 4 bases from J, the gap between germline ends came to 18 bases. The CDR3 runs 18 residues. Full variable domain (remainder filled in from reference TRBV15 and TRBJ2-2): DAMVIQNPRYQVTQFGKPVTLSCSQTLNHNVMYWYQQKSSQAPKLLFHYYDKDFNNEADTPDNFQSRRPNTSFCFLDIRSPGLGDTAMYLCATSRDDVGSRSTGELFFGEGSRLTVL.

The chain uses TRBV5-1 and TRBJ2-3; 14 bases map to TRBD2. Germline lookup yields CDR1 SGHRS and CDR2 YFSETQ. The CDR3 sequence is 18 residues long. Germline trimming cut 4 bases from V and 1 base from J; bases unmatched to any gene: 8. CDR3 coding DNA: TGCGCCAGCAGCGGGACTAGCGGGAGTACGGTAGGCACAGATACGCAGTATTTT. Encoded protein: CASSGTSGSTVGTDTQYF.

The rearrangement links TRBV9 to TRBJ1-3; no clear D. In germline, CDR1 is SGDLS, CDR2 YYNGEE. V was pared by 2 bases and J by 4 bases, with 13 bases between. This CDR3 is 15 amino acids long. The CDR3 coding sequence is TGTGCCAGCAGCGTGGGAGGAGTTCGGGGAAACACCATATATTTT. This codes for CASSVGGVRGNTIYF.

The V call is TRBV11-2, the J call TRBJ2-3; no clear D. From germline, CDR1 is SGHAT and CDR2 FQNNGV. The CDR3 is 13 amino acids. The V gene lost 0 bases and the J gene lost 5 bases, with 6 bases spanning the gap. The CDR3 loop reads CASSLDLRDTQYF. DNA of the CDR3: TGTGCCAGCAGCTTAGATCTCCGAGATACGCAGTATTTT.

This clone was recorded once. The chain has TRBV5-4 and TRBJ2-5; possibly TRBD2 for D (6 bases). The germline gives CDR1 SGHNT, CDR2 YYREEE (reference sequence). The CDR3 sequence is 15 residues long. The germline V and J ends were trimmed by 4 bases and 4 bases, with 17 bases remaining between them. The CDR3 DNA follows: TGTGCCAGCAGCCCGCGGGGTTTGGTCGGAGAGACCCAGTACTTC. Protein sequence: CASSPRGLVGETQYF.

In DNA, the CDR3 is TGTGCCAGCACCTTGGGGCCGCCAGATACGCAGTATTTT. This codes for CASTLGPPDTQYF. V and J are TRBV12-3 or TRBV12-4 and TRBJ2-3, with D perhaps TRBD1 (5 bases). The length of the CDR3 is 13 residues. V was clipped by 7 bases and J by 4 bases, with 12 bases between them.

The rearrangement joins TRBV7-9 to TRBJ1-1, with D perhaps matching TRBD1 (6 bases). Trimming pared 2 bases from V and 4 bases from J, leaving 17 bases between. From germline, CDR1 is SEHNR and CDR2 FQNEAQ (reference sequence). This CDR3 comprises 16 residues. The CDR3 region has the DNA TGTGCCAGCAGCTTATACGGTCAGGGGAAAATCACTGAAGCTTTCTTT. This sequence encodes CASSLYGQGKITEAFF.

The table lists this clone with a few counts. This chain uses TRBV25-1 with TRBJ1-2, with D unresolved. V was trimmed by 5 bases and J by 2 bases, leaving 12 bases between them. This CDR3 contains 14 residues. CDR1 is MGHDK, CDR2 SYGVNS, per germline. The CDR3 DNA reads TGTGCCAGCAGTAGTGGACTCTTGAACTATGGCTACACCTTC. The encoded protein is CASSSGLLNYGYTF.

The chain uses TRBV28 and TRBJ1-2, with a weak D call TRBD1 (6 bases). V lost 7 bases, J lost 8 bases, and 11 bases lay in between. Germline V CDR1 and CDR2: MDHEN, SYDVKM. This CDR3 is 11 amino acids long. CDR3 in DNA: TGTGCCAGCAACCAGGGGTTAGGCTACACCTTC. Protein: CASNQGLGYTF.

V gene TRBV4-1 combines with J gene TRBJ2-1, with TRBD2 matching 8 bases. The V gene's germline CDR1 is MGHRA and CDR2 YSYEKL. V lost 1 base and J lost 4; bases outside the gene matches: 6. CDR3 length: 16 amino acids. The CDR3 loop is CASSQAPGLGYNEQFF. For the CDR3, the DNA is TGCGCCAGCAGCCAAGCACCGGGACTAGGTTACAATGAGCAGTTCTTC.

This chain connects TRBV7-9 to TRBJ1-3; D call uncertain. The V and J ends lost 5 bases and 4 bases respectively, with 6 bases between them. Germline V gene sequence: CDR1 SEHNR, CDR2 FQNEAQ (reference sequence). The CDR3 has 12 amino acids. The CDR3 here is CASSLQGNTIYF. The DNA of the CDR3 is TGTGCCAGCAGCCTACAGGGAAACACCATATATTTT. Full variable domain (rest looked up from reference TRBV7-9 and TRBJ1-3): DTGVSQNPRHKITKRGQNVTFRCDPISEHNRLYWYRQTLGQGPEFLTYFQNEAQLEKSRLLSDRFSAERPKGSFSTLEIQRTEQGDSAMYLCASSLQGNTIYFGEGSWLTVV.

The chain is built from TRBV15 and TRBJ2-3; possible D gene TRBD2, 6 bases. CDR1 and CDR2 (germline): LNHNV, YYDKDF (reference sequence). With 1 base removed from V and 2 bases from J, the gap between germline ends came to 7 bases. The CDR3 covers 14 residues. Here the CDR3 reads CATSRGRATDTQYF. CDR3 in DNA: TGTGCCACCAGCAGAGGGAGGGCCACAGATACGCAGTATTTT.

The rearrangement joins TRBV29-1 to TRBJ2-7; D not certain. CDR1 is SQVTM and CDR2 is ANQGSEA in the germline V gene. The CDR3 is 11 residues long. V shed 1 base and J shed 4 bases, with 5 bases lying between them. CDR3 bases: TGCAGCGTTGAAGCCAATTACGAGCAGTACTTC. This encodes CSVEANYEQYF.

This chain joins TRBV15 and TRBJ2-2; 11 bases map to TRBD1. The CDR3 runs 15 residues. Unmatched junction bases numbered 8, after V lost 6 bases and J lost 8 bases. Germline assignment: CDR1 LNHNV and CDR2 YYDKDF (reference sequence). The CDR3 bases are TGTGCCACCAGGGTCCGCCGGGACAGGGGGGGGGAGCTGTTTTTT. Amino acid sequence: CATRVRRDRGGELFF.

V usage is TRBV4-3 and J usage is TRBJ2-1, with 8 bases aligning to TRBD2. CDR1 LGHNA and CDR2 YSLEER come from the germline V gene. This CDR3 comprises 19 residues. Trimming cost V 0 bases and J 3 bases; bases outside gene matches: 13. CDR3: CASSQDGYPASGYYNEQFF. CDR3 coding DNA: TGCGCCAGCAGCCAAGATGGTTACCCGGCTAGCGGGTACTACAATGAGCAGTTCTTC.

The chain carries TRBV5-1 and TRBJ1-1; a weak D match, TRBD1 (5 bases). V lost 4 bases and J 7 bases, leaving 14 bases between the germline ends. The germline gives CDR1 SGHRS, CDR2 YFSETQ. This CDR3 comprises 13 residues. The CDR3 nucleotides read TGCGCCAGCAGCCTCCCCGGGGGTGTTGAAGCTTTCTTT. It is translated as CASSLPGGVEAFF. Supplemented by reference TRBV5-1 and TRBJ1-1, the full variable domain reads KAGVTQTPRYLIKTRGQQVTLSCSPISGHRSVSWYQQTPGQGLQFLFEYFSETQRNKGNFPGRFSGRQFSNSRSEMNVSTLELGDSALYLCASSLPGGVEAFFGQGTRLTVV.

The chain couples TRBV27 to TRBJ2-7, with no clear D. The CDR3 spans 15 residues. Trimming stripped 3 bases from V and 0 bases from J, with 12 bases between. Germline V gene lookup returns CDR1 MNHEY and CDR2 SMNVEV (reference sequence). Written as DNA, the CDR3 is TGTGCCAGCAGTTTCAGGTCAGTGAGCTCCTACGAGCAGTACTTC. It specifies CASSFRSVSSYEQYF.

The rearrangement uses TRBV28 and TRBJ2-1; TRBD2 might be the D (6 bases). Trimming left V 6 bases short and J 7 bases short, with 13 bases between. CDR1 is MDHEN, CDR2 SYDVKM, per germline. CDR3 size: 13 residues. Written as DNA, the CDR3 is TGTGCCAGCAGGGTGGGTGGGAGGAATGAGCAGTTCTTC. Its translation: CASRVGGRNEQFF.